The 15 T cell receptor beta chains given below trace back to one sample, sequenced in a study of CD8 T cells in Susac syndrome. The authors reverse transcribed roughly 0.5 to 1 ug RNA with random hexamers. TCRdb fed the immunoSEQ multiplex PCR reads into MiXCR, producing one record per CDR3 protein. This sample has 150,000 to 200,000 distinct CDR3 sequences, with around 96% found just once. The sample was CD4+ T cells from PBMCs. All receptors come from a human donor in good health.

CDR3 residues: CASSRDRGRSYEQYF. The CDR3 nucleotides are TGTGCCAGCAGCCGGGACAGGGGACGCTCCTACGAGCAGTACTTC. The chain carries TRBV5-4 and TRBJ2-7; 10 nucleotides match TRBD1. CDR3 size: 15 residues. Germline trimming cut 4 bases from V and 0 bases from J; bases unmatched to any gene: 4. Germline CDR1 and CDR2: SGHNT and YYREEE (reference sequence).

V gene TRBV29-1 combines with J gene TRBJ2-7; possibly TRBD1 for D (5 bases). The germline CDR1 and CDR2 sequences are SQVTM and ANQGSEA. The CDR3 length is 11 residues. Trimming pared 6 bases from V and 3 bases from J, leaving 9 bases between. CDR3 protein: CSVADSYEQYF. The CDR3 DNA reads TGCAGCGTCGCCGACAGCTACGAGCAGTACTTC.

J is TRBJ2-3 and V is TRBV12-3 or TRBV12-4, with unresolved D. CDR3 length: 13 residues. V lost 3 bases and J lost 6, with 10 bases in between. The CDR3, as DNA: TGTGCCAGCAGTTTCCGAGGTGCGGATACGCAGTATTTT. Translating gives CASSFRGADTQYF.

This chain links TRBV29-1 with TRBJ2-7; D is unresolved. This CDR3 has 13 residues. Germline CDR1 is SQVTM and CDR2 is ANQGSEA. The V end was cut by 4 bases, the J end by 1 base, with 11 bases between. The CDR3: CSVGMLRSYEQYF. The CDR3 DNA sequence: TGCAGCGTTGGGATGCTTCGTTCCTACGAGCAGTACTTC.

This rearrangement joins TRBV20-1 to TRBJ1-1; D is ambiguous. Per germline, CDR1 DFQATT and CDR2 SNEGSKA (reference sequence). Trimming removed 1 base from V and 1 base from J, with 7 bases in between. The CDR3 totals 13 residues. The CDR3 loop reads CSARVWGNTEAFF. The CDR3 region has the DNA TGCAGTGCTAGAGTTTGGGGGAACACTGAAGCTTTCTTT.

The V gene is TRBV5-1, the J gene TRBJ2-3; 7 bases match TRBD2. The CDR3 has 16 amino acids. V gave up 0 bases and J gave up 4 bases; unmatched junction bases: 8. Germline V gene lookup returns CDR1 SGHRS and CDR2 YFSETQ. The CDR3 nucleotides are TGCGCCAGCAGCTTGGCCGTGGCGGGAGACTCAGATACGCAGTATTTT. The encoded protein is CASSLAVAGDSDTQYF.

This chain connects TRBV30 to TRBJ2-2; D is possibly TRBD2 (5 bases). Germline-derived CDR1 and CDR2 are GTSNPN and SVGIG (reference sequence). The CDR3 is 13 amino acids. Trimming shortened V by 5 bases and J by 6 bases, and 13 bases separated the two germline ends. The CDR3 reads CAWAPEGSGELFF. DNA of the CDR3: TGTGCCTGGGCCCCCGAGGGCTCCGGGGAGCTGTTTTTT.

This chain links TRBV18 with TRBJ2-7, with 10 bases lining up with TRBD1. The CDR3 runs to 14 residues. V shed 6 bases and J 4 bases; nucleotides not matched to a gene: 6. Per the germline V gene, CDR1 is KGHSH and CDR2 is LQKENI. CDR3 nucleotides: TGTGCCAGCTCCCCGACAGGGGGCGCTTACGAGCAGTACTTC. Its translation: CASSPTGGAYEQYF.

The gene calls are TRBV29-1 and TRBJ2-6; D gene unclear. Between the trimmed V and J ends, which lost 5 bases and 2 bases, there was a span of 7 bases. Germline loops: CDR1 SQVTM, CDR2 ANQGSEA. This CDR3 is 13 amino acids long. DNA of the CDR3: TGCAGCGTTTCTACAGCTGGGGCCAACGTCCTGACTTTC. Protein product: CSVSTAGANVLTF.

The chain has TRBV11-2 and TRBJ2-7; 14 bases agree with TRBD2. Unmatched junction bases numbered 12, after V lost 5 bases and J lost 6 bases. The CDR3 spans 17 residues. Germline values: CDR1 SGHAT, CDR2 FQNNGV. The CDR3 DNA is TGTGCCAGCAGCACCCGCGGGACTAGCGGGAGAGGTAGCGAGCAGTACTTC. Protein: CASSTRGTSGRGSEQYF.

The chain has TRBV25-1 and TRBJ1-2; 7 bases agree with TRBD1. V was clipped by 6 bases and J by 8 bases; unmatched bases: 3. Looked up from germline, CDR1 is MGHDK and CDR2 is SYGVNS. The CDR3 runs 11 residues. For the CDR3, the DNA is TGTGCCAGCAGGGGACAGATAGGCTACACCTTC. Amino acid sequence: CASRGQIGYTF.

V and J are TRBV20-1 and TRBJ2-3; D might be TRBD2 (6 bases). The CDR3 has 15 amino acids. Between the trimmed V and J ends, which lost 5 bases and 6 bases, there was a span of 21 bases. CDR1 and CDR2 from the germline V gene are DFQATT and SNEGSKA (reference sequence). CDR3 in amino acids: CSAAQGASGVDTQYF. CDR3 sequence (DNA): TGCAGTGCTGCTCAAGGCGCCTCGGGAGTGGATACGCAGTATTTT.

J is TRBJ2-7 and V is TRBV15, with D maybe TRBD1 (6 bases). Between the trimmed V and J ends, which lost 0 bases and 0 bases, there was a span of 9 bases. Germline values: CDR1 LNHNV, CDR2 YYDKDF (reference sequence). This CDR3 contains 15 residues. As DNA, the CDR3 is TGTGCCACCAGCAGAGAAAAACAGGGCTCCTACGAGCAGTACTTC. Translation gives CATSREKQGSYEQYF.

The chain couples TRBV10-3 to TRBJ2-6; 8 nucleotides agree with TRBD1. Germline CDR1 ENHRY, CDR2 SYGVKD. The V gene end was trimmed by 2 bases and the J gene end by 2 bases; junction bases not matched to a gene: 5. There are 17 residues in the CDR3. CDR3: CAISERTGSAGANVLTF. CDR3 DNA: TGTGCCATCAGTGAGAGGACAGGGTCAGCTGGGGCCAACGTCCTGACTTTC.

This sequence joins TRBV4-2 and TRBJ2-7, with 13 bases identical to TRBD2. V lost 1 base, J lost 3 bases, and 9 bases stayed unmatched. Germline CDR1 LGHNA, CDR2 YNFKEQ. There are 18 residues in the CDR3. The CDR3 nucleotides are TGTGCCAGCAGCCAAGGACTAGCGGGAGGAGTATGGGGCTACGAGCAGTACTTC. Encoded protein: CASSQGLAGGVWGYEQYF.